This T cell receptor (beta chain) stems from a study of T cell responses to AZD1222 COVID-19 vaccine. Sequencing was performed with immunoSEQ multiplex PCR; in TCRdb, only in-frame clones are kept and a portion is missing. This table holds about 53,000 clones, about 88% found once. The CDR3 consists of 15 residues. Per the germline V gene, CDR1 is MRHNA and CDR2 is SNTAGT. J gave up 4 bases and V 6 bases, and 11 bases lay outside the gene matches. To note about this clone: The antigen is unknown.

Notes on the study in general: The study identified only five to seven AZD1222 recipients as seropositive at baseline. The study found Spike-specific TCR breadth and depth rose after two AZD1222 doses. The donor group comprised mostly white British people and more females; the analysis possibly underestimated clonal diversity.

The clonotype originates from an adult in good health. Sequencing was performed on peripheral blood, taken on day 0 of AZD1222 vaccination. The chain couples TRBV6-4 to TRBJ1-2; 7 bases fit TRBD1. The CDR3 region is CASRVTGAPAYGYTF. The CDR3 coding sequence is TGTGCCAGCAGAGTAACAGGGGCCCCGGCCTATGGCTACACCTTC.